The 24 T cell receptor beta chains presented below share a single source sample, sequenced in a study of cytotoxic CD8 clonotypes in ibrutinib-treated CLL. TCRdb's copy holds only in-frame clones and misses some; the assay was immunoSEQ multiplex PCR. The data hold hundreds of thousands of clones, with over 55% observed a single time. Material: PBMCs, obtained after 36 months of ibrutinib treatment. Every receptor here comes from a human donor with chronic lymphocytic leukemia.

This clone was recorded a few times. The V call is TRBV5-4, the J call TRBJ1-6, with 9 bases aligning to TRBD1. V shed 0 bases, J shed 14 bases, and the junction held 9 bases outside the gene matches. CDR3 length: 15 amino acids. Germline V gives CDR1 SGHNT, CDR2 YYREEE (reference sequence). CDR3 sequence reads: CASSLGGTGHISLHF. The CDR3 DNA reads TGTGCCAGCAGCTTGGGAGGGACAGGGCACATCTCCCTCCACTTT.

This clone occurred a few times. The CDR3 bases are TGCGCCAGCAGCTTTACAGGGGGAAACTATGGCTACACCTTC. Protein sequence: CASSFTGGNYGYTF. The rearrangement joins TRBV5-1 to TRBJ1-2; TRBD1 agrees at 8 bases. Germline CDR1 reads SGHRS; CDR2 reads YFSETQ. Trimming took 2 bases from V and 2 from J; bases not matched to a gene: 2. CDR3 length: 14 amino acids.

The chain carries TRBV6-4 and TRBJ1-2; TRBD1 might be the D (5 bases). The V end was cut by 6 bases, the J end by 7 bases, with 9 bases between. The CDR3 covers 11 residues. Germline CDR1 MRHNA, CDR2 SNTAGT. This chain's CDR3 is CASRSGVGYTF. The CDR3 DNA reads as TGTGCCAGCAGATCGGGGGTTGGCTACACCTTC.

This chain links TRBV7-3 with TRBJ2-1, with D maybe TRBD2 (6 bases). This CDR3 spans 15 amino acids. Germline-derived CDR1 and CDR2 are SGHTA and FQGTGA. V was cut by 2 bases and J by 6 bases, with 14 bases left in between. The CDR3: CASSLQAGQSNEQFF. CDR3 nucleotide sequence: TGTGCCAGCAGCTTACAAGCGGGTCAAAGCAATGAGCAGTTCTTC.

The gene calls are TRBV7-8 and TRBJ1-3; possibly TRBD1 for D (6 bases). The V end lost 3 bases, the J end lost 1 base, and 13 bases lay between the germline ends. CDR3 length: 16 residues. Germline loops: CDR1 SGHVS, CDR2 FQNEAQ. The CDR3 loop is CASSLEAGVSGNTIYF. The CDR3 coding sequence is TGTGCCAGCAGCTTGGAGGCAGGGGTTTCTGGAAACACCATATATTTT.

This clone was recorded a few times. The chain recombines TRBV7-3 with TRBJ1-2; TRBD1 matches at 12 bases. This CDR3 spans 15 amino acids. CDR1 and CDR2 from the germline V gene are SGHTA and FQGTGA. Trimming removed 5 bases from V and 7 bases from J; junction bases left unmatched: 8. The CDR3 loop is CASSPIGTGGRGYTF. For the CDR3, the DNA is TGTGCCAGCAGCCCGATTGGGACAGGGGGCCGTGGCTACACCTTC.

This clone was observed once. The chain links TRBV29-1 to TRBJ2-3; D gene unclear. The CDR3 covers 15 residues. In germline, CDR1 is SQVTM, CDR2 ANQGSEA. The ends were cut back, 6 bases at V and 2 bases at J, with 18 bases in the middle. CDR3 coding DNA: TGCAGCGTCATGGACCCACCGAGGTTCACAGATACGCAGTATTTT. It codes for CSVMDPPRFTDTQYF.

This chain links TRBV6-5 with TRBJ2-7, with 8 bases lining up with TRBD1. Germline CDR1 reads MNHEY; CDR2 reads SVGAGI. Trimming cost V 1 base and J 4 bases; bases outside gene matches: 6. The CDR3 sequence is 15 residues long. The CDR3 is CASSYFRTGNYEQYF. The CDR3 DNA is TGTGCCAGCAGTTACTTTAGGACAGGGAATTACGAGCAGTACTTC.

The V call is TRBV11-2, the J call TRBJ2-7, with 8 positions matching TRBD1. The trim removed 2 bases at V and 6 bases at J, leaving 12 bases unmatched. CDR3 size: 16 residues. Germline CDR1 and CDR2: SGHAT and FQNNGV. The CDR3: CASSLCSGQGACEQYF. The CDR3 coding sequence is TGTGCCAGCAGCTTATGCAGTGGACAGGGTGCTTGCGAGCAGTACTTC.

The genes are TRBV29-1 and TRBJ1-3; D perhaps matches TRBD1 (6 bases). V was trimmed by 7 bases and J by 4 bases, leaving 11 bases between them. Germline CDR1 SQVTM, CDR2 ANQGSEA. The CDR3 is 12 residues long. The CDR3 is CSGRGAGNTIYF. The CDR3 DNA follows: TGCAGCGGCCGGGGGGCCGGAAACACCATATATTTT.

The chain links TRBV2 to TRBJ2-7, with TRBD2 matching 15 bases. Germline values: CDR1 SNHLY, CDR2 FYNNEI. J gave up 7 bases and V 1 base, and 11 bases lay outside the gene matches. This CDR3 spans 18 amino acids. CDR3 residues: CASSEGDGLAGGPSEQYF. The CDR3 region has the DNA TGTGCCAGCAGTGAAGGGGATGGACTAGCGGGAGGGCCGAGTGAGCAGTACTTC. Using reference TRBV2 and TRBJ2-7 for the parts outside the CDR3, the full variable domain is EPEVTQTPSHQVTQMGQEVILRCVPISNHLYFYWYRQILGQKVEFLVSFYNNEISEKSEIFDDQFSVERPDGSNFTLKIRSTKLEDSAMYFCASSEGDGLAGGPSEQYFGPGTRLTVT.

The rearrangement uses TRBV4-1 and TRBJ1-4; no definite D call. CDR1 MGHRA and CDR2 YSYEKL come from the germline V gene. Deletions cut 1 base from V and 0 bases from J, with 6 bases between. CDR3 length equals 15 residues. The CDR3 nucleotides read TGCGCCAGCAGCCAAGCGGGCTCAACTAATGAAAAACTGTTTTTT. It specifies CASSQAGSTNEKLFF.

This clone showed up just once. The rearrangement joins TRBV6-5 to TRBJ1-1; D is perhaps TRBD1 (5 bases). Trimming shortened V by 7 bases and J by 2 bases, and 11 bases separated the two germline ends. The length of the CDR3 is 13 residues. Germline V gives CDR1 MNHEY, CDR2 SVGAGI. The CDR3 region has the DNA TGTGCCAGCACAACAGGCATTAACACTGAAGCTTTCTTT. Translation gives CASTTGINTEAFF.

The genes are TRBV10-2 and TRBJ1-2; 8 bases are a match to TRBD1. After removal of 8 bases from V and 4 bases from J, the junction contained 6 bases not matched to a gene. CDR1 WSHSY and CDR2 SAAADI come from the germline V gene. The CDR3 contains 13 residues. The CDR3, as DNA: TGCGCCAGCGGCGACAGGGGTTCCTATGGCTACACCTTC. This gives the protein CASGDRGSYGYTF.

This chain uses TRBV19 with TRBJ1-4, with a weak D call TRBD1 (5 bases). This CDR3 region has 14 residues. Germline lookup yields CDR1 LNHDA and CDR2 SQIVND (reference sequence). V dropped 2 bases and J dropped 3 bases, with 7 bases sitting between them. The CDR3 DNA follows: TGTGCCAGTAGTATAACGGGGGCTAATGAAAAACTGTTTTTT. Its protein product is CASSITGANEKLFF.

The CDR3 sequence is CASSDSRGYTF. CDR3 nucleotide sequence: TGTGCCAGCAGTGACTCCCGGGGCTACACCTTC. J is TRBJ1-2 and V is TRBV6-4; D is ambiguous. This CDR3 has 11 amino acids. Between the trimmed V and J ends, which lost 0 bases and 8 bases, there was a span of 4 bases. CDR1 is MRHNA and CDR2 is SNTAGT in the germline V gene.

The V call is TRBV7-3, the J call TRBJ2-3; no reliable D call. The CDR3 covers 14 residues. The V gene's germline CDR1 is SGHTA and CDR2 FQGTGA. V was pared by 4 bases and J by 1 base, with 9 bases between. The CDR3 here is CASSSTVGTDTQYF. The DNA of the CDR3 is TGTGCCAGCAGCTCTACGGTGGGCACAGATACGCAGTATTTT.

V and J are TRBV7-3 and TRBJ1-2, with D possibly matching TRBD1 (6 bases). Trimming stripped 2 bases from V and 6 bases from J, with 7 bases between. This CDR3 comprises 12 residues. In germline, CDR1 is SGHTA, CDR2 FQGTGA. CDR3 sequence reads: CASSLGQNGYTF. The CDR3 DNA sequence: TGTGCCAGCAGCTTAGGACAGAATGGCTACACCTTC.

This sequence joins TRBV28 and TRBJ2-1; unclear D gene. CDR1 MDHEN and CDR2 SYDVKM come from the germline V gene. This CDR3 comprises 13 residues. The germline V and J ends were trimmed by 8 bases and 4 bases, with 12 bases remaining between them. CDR3 region: CASAPVGYNEQFF. CDR3 sequence (DNA): TGTGCCAGCGCTCCGGTGGGTTACAATGAGCAGTTCTTC.

This clone was seen only a few times. The V and J genes are TRBV5-6 and TRBJ2-6; unclear D gene. The CDR3 sequence is 15 residues long. V was clipped by 0 bases and J by 4 bases, with 8 bases between them. Germline assignment: CDR1 SGHDT and CDR2 YYEEEE. The CDR3 protein is CASSLVGYGANVLTF. The CDR3 DNA sequence: TGTGCCAGCAGCTTGGTTGGGTACGGGGCCAACGTCCTGACTTTC.

The CDR3 region has the DNA TGTGCCAGTAGTATAGCGCCAGGGATGGGCACTGAAGCTTTCTTT. It codes for CASSIAPGMGTEAFF. J is TRBJ1-1 and V is TRBV19; D is possibly TRBD1 (5 bases). Trimming stripped 1 base from V and 4 bases from J, with 13 bases between. The CDR3 is made up of 15 amino acids. Germline-derived CDR1 and CDR2 are LNHDA and SQIVND (reference sequence).

The chain recombines TRBV9 with TRBJ2-3; 11 bases map to TRBD2. The CDR3 is 18 residues long. CDR1 SGDLS and CDR2 YYNGEE come from the germline V gene. Unmatched junction bases numbered 7, after V lost 0 bases and J lost 1 base. This chain's CDR3 is CASSVEGDSGGGTDTQYF. The CDR3 nucleotides read TGTGCCAGCAGCGTAGAGGGAGATAGCGGGGGGGGCACAGATACGCAGTATTTT.

The gene calls are TRBV18 and TRBJ2-7; D might be TRBD2 (6 bases). The V and J ends lost 2 bases and 7 bases respectively, with 18 bases between them. Germline CDR1 KGHSH, CDR2 LQKENI. There are 15 residues in the CDR3. The CDR3 spells CASSPTYGGVREQYF. CDR3 nucleotides: TGTGCCAGCTCACCAACGTACGGCGGGGTAAGAGAGCAGTACTTC. The whole variable domain, remainder taken from reference TRBV18 and TRBJ2-7, is NAGVMQNPRHLVRRRGQEARLRCSPMKGHSHVYWYRQLPEEGLKFMVYLQKENIIDESGMPKERFSAEFPKEGPSILRIQQVVRGDSAAYFCASSPTYGGVREQYFGPGTRLTVT.

The chain couples TRBV5-1 to TRBJ2-6, with 10 bases lining up with TRBD1. Germline assignment: CDR1 SGHRS and CDR2 YFSETQ. This CDR3 has 18 residues. With V trimmed by 1 base and J by 3 bases, 7 bases remained unmatched. CDR3 bases: TGCGCCAGCAGCTTGCGGGACAGGGGTCTACTTGGGGCCAACGTCCTGACTTTC. It translates to CASSLRDRGLLGANVLTF.